The text below deals with one TCR beta chain. Its target is unknown. Enrolled patients, whose metastatic non-small-cell lung cancer was chemo-refractory, received focal radiation plus CTLA-4 blockade with ipilimumab. This CDR3 contains 12 residues. Trimming took off 4 bases at V and 1 base at J, with 5 bases between the two ends. Germline CDR1 is SGHNT and CDR2 is YYREEE (reference sequence). The sample originates from a study of radiotherapy plus CTLA-4 blockade in lung cancer. Study-wide context: Objective responses were seen in around 19% of patients, disease control in 25% to 35%. General study points: Early blood T cell clone dynamics, with interferon-beta, were reported to best predict response.

Clones were sequenced by immunoSEQ multiplex PCR, and TCRdb holds only the in-frame ones, with some missing. The table records nearly 15,000 clones, approximately 76% of them present only once. The sequence came from a human donor with non-small cell lung cancer whose response to radiotherapy plus ipilimumab could not be evaluated. The sequencing here drew on peripheral blood, taken from a patient treated with radiotherapy plus ipilimumab. J is TRBJ1-1 and V is TRBV5-4; D not resolved. In DNA form, the CDR3 reads TGTGCCAGCAGCGCGAGGAACACTGAAGCTTTCTTT. Translated: CASSARNTEAFF.